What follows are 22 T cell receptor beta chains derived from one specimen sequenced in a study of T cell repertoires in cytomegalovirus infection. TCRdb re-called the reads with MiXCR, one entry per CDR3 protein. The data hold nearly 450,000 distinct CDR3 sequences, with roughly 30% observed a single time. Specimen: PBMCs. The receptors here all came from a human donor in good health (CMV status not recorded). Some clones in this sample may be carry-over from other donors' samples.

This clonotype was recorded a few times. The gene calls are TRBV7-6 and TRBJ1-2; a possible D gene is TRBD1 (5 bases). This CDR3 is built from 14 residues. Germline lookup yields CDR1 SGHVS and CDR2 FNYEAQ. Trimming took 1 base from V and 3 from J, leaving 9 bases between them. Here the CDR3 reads CASSLGGEDYGYTF. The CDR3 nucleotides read TGTGCCAGCAGCTTAGGGGGGGAGGACTATGGCTACACCTTC.

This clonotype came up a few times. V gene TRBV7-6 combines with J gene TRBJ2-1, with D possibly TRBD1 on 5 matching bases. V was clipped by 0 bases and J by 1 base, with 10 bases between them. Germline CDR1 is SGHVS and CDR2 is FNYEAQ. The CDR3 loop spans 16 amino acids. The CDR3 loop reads CASSLATVPSYNEQFF. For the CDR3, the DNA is TGTGCCAGCAGCTTAGCGACAGTCCCATCCTACAATGAGCAGTTCTTC.

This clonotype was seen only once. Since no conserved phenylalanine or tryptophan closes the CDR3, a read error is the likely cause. The CDR3 here is CAWSQENGYTL. DNA for the CDR3: TGTGCCTGGAGTCAGGAGAATGGCTACACCTTA. This chain joins TRBV30 and TRBJ1-2, with D unresolved. Trimming stripped 2 bases from V and 6 bases from J, with 7 bases between. CDR3 length: 11 amino acids. Germline CDR1 is GTSNPN and CDR2 is SVGIG (reference sequence).

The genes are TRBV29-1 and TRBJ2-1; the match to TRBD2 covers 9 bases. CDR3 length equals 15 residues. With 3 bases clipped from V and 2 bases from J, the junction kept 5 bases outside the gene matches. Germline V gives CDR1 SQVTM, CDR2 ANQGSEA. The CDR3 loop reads CSVENLAGTYNEQFF. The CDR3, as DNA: TGCAGCGTTGAGAACCTAGCGGGGACCTACAATGAGCAGTTCTTC.

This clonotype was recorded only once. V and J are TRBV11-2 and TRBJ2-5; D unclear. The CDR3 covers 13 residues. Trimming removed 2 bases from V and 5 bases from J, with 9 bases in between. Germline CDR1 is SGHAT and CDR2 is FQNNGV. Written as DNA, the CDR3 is TGTGCCAGCAGCTTAAATGTGATGGAGACCCAGTACTTC. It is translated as CASSLNVMETQYF.

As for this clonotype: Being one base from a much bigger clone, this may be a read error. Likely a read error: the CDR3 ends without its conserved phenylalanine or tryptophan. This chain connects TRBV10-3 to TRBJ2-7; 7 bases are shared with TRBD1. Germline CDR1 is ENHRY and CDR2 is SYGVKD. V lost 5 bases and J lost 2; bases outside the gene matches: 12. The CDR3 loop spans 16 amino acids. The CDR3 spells CAISLRPRDSPYEQYL. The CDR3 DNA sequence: TGTGCCATCAGTCTACGACCCCGGGACAGCCCCTACGAGCAGTACTTA.

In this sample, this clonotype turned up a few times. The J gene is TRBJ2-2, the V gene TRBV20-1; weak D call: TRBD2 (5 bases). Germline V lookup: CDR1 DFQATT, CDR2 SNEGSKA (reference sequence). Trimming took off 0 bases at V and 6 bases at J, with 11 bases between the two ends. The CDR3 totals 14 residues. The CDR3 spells CSARDGSGSGELFF. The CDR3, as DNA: TGCAGTGCTAGAGATGGGAGTGGCTCCGGGGAGCTGTTTTTT.

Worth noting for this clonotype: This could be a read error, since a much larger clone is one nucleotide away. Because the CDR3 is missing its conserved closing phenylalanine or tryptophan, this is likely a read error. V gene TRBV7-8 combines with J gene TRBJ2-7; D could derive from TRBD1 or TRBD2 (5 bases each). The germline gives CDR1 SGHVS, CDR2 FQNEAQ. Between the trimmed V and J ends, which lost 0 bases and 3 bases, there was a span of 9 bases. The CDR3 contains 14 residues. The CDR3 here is CASSLAGVLYEQYL. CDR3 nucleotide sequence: TGTGCCAGCAGCTTAGCGGGGGTCCTCTACGAGCAGTACTTA.

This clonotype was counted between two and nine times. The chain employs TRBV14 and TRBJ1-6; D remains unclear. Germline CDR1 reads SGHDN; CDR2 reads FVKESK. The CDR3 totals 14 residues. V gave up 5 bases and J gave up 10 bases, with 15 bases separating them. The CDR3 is CASSSRLTGSPLHF. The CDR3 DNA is TGTGCCAGCAGCTCGCGACTCACCGGCTCACCCCTCCACTTT. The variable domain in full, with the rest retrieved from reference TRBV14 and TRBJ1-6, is EAGVTQFPSHSVIEKGQTVTLRCDPISGHDNLYWYRRVMGKEIKFLLHFVKESKQDESGMPNNRFLAERTGGTYSTLKVQPAELEDSGVYFCASSSRLTGSPLHFGNGTRLTVT.

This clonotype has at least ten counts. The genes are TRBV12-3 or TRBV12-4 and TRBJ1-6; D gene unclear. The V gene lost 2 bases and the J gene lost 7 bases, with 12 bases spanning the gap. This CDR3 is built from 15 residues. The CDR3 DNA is TGTGCCAGCAGTTTAACCCCAGGCGGCAATTCACCCCTCCACTTT. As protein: CASSLTPGGNSPLHF.

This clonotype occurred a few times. Here the CDR3 DNA reads TGTGCCATCAGTGAGAGAGGGGGCTCTCCACCCTACGAGCAGTACTTC. It translates to CAISERGGSPPYEQYF. The chain has TRBV10-3 and TRBJ2-7; 7 positions match TRBD1. CDR3 length equals 16 residues. Germline V lookup: CDR1 ENHRY, CDR2 SYGVKD. V shed 2 bases, J shed 2 bases, and the junction held 9 bases outside the gene matches.

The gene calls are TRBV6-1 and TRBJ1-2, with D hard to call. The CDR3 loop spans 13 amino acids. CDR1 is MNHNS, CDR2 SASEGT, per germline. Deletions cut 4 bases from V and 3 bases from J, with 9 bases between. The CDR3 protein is CASSVDLYYGYTF. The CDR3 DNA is TGTGCCAGCAGTGTGGATCTCTACTATGGCTACACCTTC.

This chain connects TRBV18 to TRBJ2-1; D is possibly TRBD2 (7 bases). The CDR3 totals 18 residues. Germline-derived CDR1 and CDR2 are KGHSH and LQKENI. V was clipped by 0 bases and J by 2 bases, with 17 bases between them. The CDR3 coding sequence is TGTGCCAGCTCACCACCAAACTCCCGGGGGGCGCCCTACAATGAGCAGTTCTTC. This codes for CASSPPNSRGAPYNEQFF.

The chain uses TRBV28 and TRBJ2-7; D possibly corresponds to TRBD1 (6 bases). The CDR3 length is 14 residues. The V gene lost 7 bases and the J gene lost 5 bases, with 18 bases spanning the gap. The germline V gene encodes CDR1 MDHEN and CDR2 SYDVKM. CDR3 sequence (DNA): TGTGCCAGCATATCCGGACAGAGGGAGAACGAGCAGTACTTC. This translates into CASISGQRENEQYF. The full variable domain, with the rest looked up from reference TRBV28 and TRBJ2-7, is DVKVTQSSRYLVKRTGEKVFLECVQDMDHENMFWYRQDPGLGLRLIYFSYDVKMKEKGDIPEGYSVSREKKERFSLILESASTNQTSMYLCASISGQRENEQYFGPGTRLTVT.

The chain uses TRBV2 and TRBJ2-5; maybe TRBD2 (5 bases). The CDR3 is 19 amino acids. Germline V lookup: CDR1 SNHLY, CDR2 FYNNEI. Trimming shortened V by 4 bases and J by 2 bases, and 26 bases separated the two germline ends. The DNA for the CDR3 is TGTGCCAGCAGTGGCCGGGGAGAGCGGACCGCTTCGTGGCAAGAGACCCAGTACTTC. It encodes CASSGRGERTASWQETQYF. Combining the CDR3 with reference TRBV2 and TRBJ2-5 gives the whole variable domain EPEVTQTPSHQVTQMGQEVILRCVPISNHLYFYWYRQILGQKVEFLVSFYNNEISEKSEIFDDQFSVERPDGSNFTLKIRSTKLEDSAMYFCASSGRGERTASWQETQYFGPGTRLLVL.

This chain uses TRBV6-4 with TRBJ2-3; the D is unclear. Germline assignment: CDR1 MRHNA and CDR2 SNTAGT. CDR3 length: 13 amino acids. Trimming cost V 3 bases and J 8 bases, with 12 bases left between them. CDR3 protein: CASSELESGTQYF. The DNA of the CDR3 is TGTGCCAGCAGTGAGTTAGAGTCTGGTACGCAGTATTTT.

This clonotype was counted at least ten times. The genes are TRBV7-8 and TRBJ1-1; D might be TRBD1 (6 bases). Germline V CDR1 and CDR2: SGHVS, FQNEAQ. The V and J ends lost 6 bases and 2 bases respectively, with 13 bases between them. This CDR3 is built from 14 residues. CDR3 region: CASSNNRANTEAFF. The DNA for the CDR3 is TGTGCCAGCAGTAATAACAGGGCAAACACTGAAGCTTTCTTT. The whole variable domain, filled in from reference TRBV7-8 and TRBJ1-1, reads GAGVSQSPRYKVAKRGQDVALRCDPISGHVSLFWYQQALGQGPEFLTYFQNEAQLDKSGLPSDRFFAERPEGSVSTLKIQRTQQEDSAVYLCASSNNRANTEAFFGQGTRLTVV.

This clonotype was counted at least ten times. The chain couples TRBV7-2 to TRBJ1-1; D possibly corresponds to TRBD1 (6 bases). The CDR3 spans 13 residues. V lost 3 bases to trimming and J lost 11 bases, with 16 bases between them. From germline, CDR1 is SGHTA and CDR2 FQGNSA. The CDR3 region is CASSLNSGEPAFF. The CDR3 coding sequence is TGTGCCAGCAGCTTGAATTCAGGGGAACCTGCTTTCTTT.

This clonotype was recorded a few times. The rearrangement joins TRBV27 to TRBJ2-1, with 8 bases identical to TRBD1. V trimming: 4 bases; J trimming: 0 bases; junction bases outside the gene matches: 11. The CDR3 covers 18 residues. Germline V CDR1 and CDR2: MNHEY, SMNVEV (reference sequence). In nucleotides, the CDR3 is TGTGCCAGCAGTTGGCTGGGACAGGAGTACTACTCCTACAATGAGCAGTTCTTC. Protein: CASSWLGQEYYSYNEQFF.

The CDR3 spells CASSEESGYGYTF. CDR3 coding DNA: TGTGCCAGCAGTGAGGAGTCCGGATATGGCTACACCTTC. The gene calls are TRBV2 and TRBJ1-2; D gene uncertain. The CDR3 sequence is 13 residues long. The germline V and J ends were trimmed by 3 bases and 5 bases, with 10 bases remaining between them. The germline gives CDR1 SNHLY, CDR2 FYNNEI.

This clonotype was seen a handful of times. CDR3 in amino acids: CASSEGDKLYQETQYF. DNA for the CDR3: TGCGCCAGCAGCGAAGGGGACAAGCTGTACCAAGAGACCCAGTACTTC. The chain combines TRBV4-3 with TRBJ2-5; D is possibly TRBD1 (6 bases). The germline CDR1 and CDR2 sequences are LGHNA and YSLEER. This CDR3 is 16 amino acids long. V lost 5 bases, J lost 0 bases, and 16 bases lay in between.

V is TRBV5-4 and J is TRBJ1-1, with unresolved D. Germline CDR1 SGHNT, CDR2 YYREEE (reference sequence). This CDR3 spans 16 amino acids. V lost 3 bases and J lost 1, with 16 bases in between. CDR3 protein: CASSYPRGASNTEAFF. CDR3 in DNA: TGTGCCAGCAGCTACCCCCGGGGAGCTTCGAACACTGAAGCTTTCTTT.